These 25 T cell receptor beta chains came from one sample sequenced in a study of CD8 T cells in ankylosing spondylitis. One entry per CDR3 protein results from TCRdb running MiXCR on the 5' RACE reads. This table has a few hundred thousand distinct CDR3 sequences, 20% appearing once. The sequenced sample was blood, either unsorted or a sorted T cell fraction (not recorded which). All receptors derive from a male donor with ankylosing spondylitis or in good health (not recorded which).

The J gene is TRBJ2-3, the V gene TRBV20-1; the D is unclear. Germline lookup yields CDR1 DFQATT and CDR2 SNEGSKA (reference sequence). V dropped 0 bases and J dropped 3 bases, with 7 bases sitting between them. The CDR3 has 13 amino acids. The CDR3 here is CSARDFDTDTQYF. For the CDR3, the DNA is TGCAGTGCTAGAGATTTCGATACAGATACGCAGTATTTT.

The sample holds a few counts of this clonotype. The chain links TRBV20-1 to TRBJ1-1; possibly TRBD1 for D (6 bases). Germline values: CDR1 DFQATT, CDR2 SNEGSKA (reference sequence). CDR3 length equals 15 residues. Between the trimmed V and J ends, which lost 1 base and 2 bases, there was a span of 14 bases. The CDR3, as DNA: TGCAGTGCTAGAGGCTCGTGGGGGCGCAACACTGAAGCTTTCTTT. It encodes CSARGSWGRNTEAFF.

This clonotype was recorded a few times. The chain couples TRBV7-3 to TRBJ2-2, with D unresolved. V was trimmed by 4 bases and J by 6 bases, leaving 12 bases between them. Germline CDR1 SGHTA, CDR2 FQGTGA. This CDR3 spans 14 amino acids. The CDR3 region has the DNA TGTGCCAGCAGCTCCGAACCCGTAGCCGGGGAGCTGTTTTTT. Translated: CASSSEPVAGELFF.

As DNA, the CDR3 is TGCGCCAGCAGCGAGGGTGGGTTGGAGACCCAGTACTTC. It codes for CASSEGGLETQYF. The chain has TRBV5-1 and TRBJ2-5; perhaps TRBD2 as D (5 bases). Germline CDR1 is SGHRS and CDR2 is YFSETQ. This CDR3 is built from 13 residues. The V and J ends lost 4 bases and 5 bases respectively, with 12 bases between them.

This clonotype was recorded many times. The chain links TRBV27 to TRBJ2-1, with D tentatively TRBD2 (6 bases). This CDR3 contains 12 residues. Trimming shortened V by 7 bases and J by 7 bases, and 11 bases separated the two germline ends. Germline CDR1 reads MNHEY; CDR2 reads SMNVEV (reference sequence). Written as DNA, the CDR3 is TGTGCCAGCACCGACGGGGGAAATGAGCAGTTCTTC. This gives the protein CASTDGGNEQFF.

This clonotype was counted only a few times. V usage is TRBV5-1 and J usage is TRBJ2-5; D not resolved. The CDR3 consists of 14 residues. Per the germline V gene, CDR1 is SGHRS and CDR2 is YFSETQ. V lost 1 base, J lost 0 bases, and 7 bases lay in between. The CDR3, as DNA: TGCGCCAGCAGCTTGATGGCAAACCAAGAGACCCAGTACTTC. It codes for CASSLMANQETQYF.

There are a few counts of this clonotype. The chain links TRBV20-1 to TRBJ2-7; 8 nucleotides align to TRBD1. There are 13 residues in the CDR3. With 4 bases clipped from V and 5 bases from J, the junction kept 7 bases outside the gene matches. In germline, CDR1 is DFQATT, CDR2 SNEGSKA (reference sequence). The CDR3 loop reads CSAKLQGGDEQYV. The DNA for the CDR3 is TGCAGTGCTAAGTTACAGGGGGGCGACGAGCAGTACGTC.

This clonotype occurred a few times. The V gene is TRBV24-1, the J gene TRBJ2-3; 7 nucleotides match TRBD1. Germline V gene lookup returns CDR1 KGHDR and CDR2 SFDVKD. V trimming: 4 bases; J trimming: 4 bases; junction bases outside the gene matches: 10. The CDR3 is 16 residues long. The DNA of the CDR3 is TGTGCCACCAGTGAACAGGACAGGCCGAAGGCAGATACGCAGTATTTT. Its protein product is CATSEQDRPKADTQYF.

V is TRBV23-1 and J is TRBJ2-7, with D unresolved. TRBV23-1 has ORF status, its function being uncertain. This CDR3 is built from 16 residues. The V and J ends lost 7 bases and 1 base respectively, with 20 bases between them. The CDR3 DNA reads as TGCGCCAGCAATTTAACCGGGCCGCACATATCCTACGAGCAGTACGTC. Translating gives CASNLTGPHISYEQYV.

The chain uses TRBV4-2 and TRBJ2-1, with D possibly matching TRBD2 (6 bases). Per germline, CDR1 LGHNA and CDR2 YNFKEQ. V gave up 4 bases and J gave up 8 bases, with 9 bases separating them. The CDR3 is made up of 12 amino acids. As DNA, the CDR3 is TGTGCCAGCAGCCGAATAGCGGATGAGCAGTTCTTC. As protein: CASSRIADEQFF.

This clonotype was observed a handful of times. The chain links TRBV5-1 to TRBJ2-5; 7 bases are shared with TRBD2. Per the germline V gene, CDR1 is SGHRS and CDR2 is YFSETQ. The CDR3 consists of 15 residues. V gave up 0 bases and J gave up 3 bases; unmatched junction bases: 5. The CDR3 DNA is TGCGCCAGCAGCTTGGAAGCAGGGACTAAAGAGACCCAGTACTTC. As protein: CASSLEAGTKETQYF.

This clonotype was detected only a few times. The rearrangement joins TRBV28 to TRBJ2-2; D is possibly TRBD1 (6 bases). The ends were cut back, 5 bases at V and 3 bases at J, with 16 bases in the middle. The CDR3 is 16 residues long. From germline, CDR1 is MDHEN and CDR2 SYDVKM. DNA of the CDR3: TGTGCCAGCAGTCCCACGGGCAGGGGACACACCGGGGAGCTGTTTTTT. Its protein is CASSPTGRGHTGELFF.

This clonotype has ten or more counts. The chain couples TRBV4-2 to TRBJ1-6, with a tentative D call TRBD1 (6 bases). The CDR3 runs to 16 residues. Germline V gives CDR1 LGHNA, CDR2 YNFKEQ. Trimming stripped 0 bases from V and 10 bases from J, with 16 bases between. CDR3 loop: CASSQDVSGVGSPLHF. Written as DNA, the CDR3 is TGTGCCAGCAGCCAAGATGTTTCAGGGGTTGGGTCACCCCTCCACTTT.

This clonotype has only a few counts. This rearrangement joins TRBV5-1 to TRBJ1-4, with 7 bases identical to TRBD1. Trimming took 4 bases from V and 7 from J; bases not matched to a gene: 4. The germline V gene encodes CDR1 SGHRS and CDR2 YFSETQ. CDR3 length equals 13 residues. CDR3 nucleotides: TGCGCCAGCAGCGGGGACAGCTTTGAAAAACTGTTTTTT. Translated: CASSGDSFEKLFF.

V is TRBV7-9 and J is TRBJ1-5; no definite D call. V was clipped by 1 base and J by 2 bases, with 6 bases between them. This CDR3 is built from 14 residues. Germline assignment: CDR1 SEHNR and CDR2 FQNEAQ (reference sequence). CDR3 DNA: TGTGCCAGCAGCTTAGGCTGGGGCAATCAGCCCCAGCATTTT. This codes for CASSLGWGNQPQHF.

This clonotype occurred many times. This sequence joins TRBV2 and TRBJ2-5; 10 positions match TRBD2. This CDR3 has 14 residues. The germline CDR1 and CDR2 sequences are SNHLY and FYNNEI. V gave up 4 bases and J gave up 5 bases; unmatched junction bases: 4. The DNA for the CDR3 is TGTGCCAGCAGTGCGCTAGCGGGAGTGGAGACCCAGTACTTC. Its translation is CASSALAGVETQYF.

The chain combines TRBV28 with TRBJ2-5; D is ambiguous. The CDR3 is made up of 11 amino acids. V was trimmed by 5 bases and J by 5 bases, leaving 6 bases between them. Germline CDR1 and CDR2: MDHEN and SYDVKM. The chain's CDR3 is CASSRYETQYF. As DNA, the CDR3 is TGTGCCAGCAGTCGTTATGAGACCCAGTACTTC.

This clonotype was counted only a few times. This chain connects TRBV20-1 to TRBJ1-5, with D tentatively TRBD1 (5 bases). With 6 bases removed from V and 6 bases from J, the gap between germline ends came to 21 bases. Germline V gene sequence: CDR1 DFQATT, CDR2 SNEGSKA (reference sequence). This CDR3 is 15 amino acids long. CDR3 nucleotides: TGCAGTGCAACTCGGGCCACAGGCGCTGGTCAGCCCCAGCATTTT. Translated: CSATRATGAGQPQHF.

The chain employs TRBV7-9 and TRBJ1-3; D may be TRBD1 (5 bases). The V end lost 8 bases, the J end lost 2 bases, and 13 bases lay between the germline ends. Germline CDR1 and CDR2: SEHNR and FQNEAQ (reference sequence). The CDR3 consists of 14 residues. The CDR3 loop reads CASGQTDPGNTIYF. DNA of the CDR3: TGTGCCAGCGGCCAGACAGACCCTGGAAACACCATATATTTT.

The CDR3 bases are TGTGCCAGCAGCTTGGAAAGGGGGCTTTTAGGAAATACGCAGTATTTT. This gives the protein CASSLERGLLGNTQYF. The rearrangement joins TRBV5-6 to TRBJ2-3, with TRBD1 matching 7 bases. Germline V gene sequence: CDR1 SGHDT, CDR2 YYEEEE. The V segment lost 0 bases and the J segment 7 bases; nucleotides outside the gene matches: 11. This CDR3 has 16 amino acids.

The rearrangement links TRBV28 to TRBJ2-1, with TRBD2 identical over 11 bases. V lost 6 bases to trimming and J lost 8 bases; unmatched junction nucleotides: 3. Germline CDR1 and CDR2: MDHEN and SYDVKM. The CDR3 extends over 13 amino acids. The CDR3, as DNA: TGTGCCAGCAGGGGACTAGCGGTCGATGAGCAGTTCTTC. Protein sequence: CASRGLAVDEQFF.

The CDR3 bases are TGTGCCAGCACCGGCCGGCTGACGAATTCACCCCTCCACTTT. It specifies CASTGRLTNSPLHF. V is TRBV4-2 and J is TRBJ1-6; D is uncertain. V gave up 7 bases and J gave up 7 bases, with 14 bases separating them. The CDR3 is 14 amino acids. The germline CDR1 and CDR2 sequences are LGHNA and YNFKEQ.

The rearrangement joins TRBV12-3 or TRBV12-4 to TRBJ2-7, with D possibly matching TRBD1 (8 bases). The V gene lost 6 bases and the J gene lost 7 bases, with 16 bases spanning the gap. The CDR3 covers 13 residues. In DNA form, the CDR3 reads TGTGCCAGCAGCAACACAGGGGGAGGGGAGCAGTACGTC. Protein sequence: CASSNTGGGEQYV.

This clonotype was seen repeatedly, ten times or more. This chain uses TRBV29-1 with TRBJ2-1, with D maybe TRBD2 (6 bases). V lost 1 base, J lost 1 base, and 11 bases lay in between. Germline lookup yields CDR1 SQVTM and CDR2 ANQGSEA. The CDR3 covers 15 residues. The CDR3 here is CSVEGGGASYNEQFF. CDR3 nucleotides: TGCAGCGTTGAAGGGGGCGGGGCATCCTACAATGAGCAGTTCTTC.

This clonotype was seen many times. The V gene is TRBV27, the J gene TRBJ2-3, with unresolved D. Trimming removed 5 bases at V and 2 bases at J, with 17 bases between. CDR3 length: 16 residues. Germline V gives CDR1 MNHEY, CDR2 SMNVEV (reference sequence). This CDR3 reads CASSGVPTYFTDTQYF. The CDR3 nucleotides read TGTGCCAGCAGTGGGGTGCCGACCTATTTCACAGATACGCAGTATTTT.